Below, 24 T cell receptor beta chains from the same sample are listed, as sequenced in a study of T cell repertoires in cytomegalovirus infection. Antigens for these TCRs are unknown. A single record per CDR3 protein comes from TCRdb applying MiXCR to the reads. In the table there are 450,000 to 550,000 distinct CDR3 sequences, about two fifths of which are singletons. This specimen was cultured PBMCs, taken from culture after CMV antigen stimulation. These receptors originate from a human donor in good health (CMV status not recorded). Some clones in this sample may be carry-over from other donors' samples.

The CDR3 reads CASSLRQGEETQYF. CDR3 DNA: TGTGCCAGCAGCCTTAGACAGGGGGAAGAGACCCAGTACTTC. This chain uses TRBV7-9 with TRBJ2-5; 9 bases line up with TRBD1. This CDR3 spans 14 amino acids. Looked up from germline, CDR1 is SEHNR and CDR2 is FQNEAQ (reference sequence). The junction had 4 bases not matched to a gene; V was cut back by 5 bases and J by 3 bases.

The chain links TRBV7-6 to TRBJ2-2, with 7 bases fitting TRBD1. The CDR3 extends over 18 amino acids. V shed 5 bases and J 4 bases; nucleotides not matched to a gene: 16. The germline CDR1 and CDR2 sequences are SGHVS and FNYEAQ. CDR3 coding DNA: TGTGCCAGCAGCCCGTCGATATTCAGGGGGAGACCCACCGGGGAGCTGTTTTTT. Protein: CASSPSIFRGRPTGELFF.

This rearrangement joins TRBV20-1 to TRBJ2-3; a weak D match, TRBD2 (5 bases). Germline V gives CDR1 DFQATT, CDR2 SNEGSKA (reference sequence). The CDR3 totals 15 residues. Trimming shortened V by 2 bases and J by 3 bases, and 15 bases separated the two germline ends. CDR3 nucleotides: TGCAGTGCTAGAAGAGACCGGACTTTGACAGATACGCAGTATTTT. Residues: CSARRDRTLTDTQYF.

The CDR3: CASRPSGGTGTQYF. CDR3 bases: TGTGCCAGCAGGCCCAGCGGGGGGACCGGGACCCAGTACTTC. The rearrangement links TRBV27 to TRBJ2-5, with 9 bases aligning to TRBD2. Losses at the gene ends were 6 bases for V and 7 bases for J; bases not matched to a gene: 9. From germline, CDR1 is MNHEY and CDR2 SMNVEV (reference sequence). The CDR3 is 14 amino acids.

The chain uses TRBV7-8 and TRBJ2-1, with 9 bases aligning to TRBD2. The germline CDR1 and CDR2 sequences are SGHVS and FQNEAQ. This CDR3 has 14 amino acids. The V and J ends lost 2 bases and 10 bases, in that order; junction bases with no gene match: 6. The CDR3 sequence: CASSLRREGQEQFF. The DNA for the CDR3 is TGTGCCAGCAGCTTAAGGCGGGAGGGTCAGGAGCAGTTCTTC.

This clonotype has ten or more counts. The chain employs TRBV7-6 and TRBJ2-1; 12 nucleotides match TRBD2. CDR3 length: 16 amino acids. Trimming took 5 bases from V and 5 from J; bases not matched to a gene: 7. CDR1 is SGHVS and CDR2 is FNYEAQ in the germline V gene. In DNA form, the CDR3 reads TGTGCCAGCAGCCCGACTAGCGGGAGATCCCACAATGAGCAGTTCTTC. Translating it yields CASSPTSGRSHNEQFF.

The chain joins TRBV11-2 to TRBJ2-5; 7 bases are a match to TRBD2. This CDR3 has 15 residues. Trimming at V came to 1 base and at J to 5 bases, leaving 7 bases not matched to a gene. CDR1 is SGHAT, CDR2 FQNNGV, per germline. The CDR3 sequence is CASSLGGGSSETQYF. As DNA, the CDR3 is TGTGCCAGCAGCTTAGGGGGGGGGAGTTCGGAGACCCAGTACTTC.

This clonotype was observed once. The rearrangement joins TRBV11-2 to TRBJ1-3; TRBD1 might be the D (5 bases). Trimming pared 5 bases from V and 2 bases from J, leaving 16 bases between. CDR1 is SGHAT and CDR2 is FQNNGV in the germline V gene. CDR3 length equals 16 residues. The CDR3 DNA is TGTGCCAGCAGCCCAGCACCGACGGGGGCTGGAAACACCATATATTTT. Protein sequence: CASSPAPTGAGNTIYF.

The chain combines TRBV28 with TRBJ1-6; D is unclear. The CDR3 is 16 residues long. Between the trimmed V and J ends, which lost 4 bases and 0 bases, there was a span of 10 bases. CDR1 MDHEN and CDR2 SYDVKM come from the germline V gene. CDR3 in DNA: TGTGCCAGCAGTTCCGCCAGGAGCTCCTATAATTCACCCCTCCACTTT. Protein sequence: CASSSARSSYNSPLHF.

This clonotype was counted a few times. The rearrangement joins TRBV7-9 to TRBJ2-5; the D is unclear. V was clipped by 7 bases and J by 7 bases, with 19 bases between them. The CDR3 length is 14 residues. Germline assignment: CDR1 SEHNR and CDR2 FQNEAQ (reference sequence). CDR3 protein: CASKKTDERGTQYF. The CDR3 region has the DNA TGTGCCAGCAAGAAAACGGACGAAAGAGGGACCCAGTACTTC.

The chain couples TRBV20-1 to TRBJ2-1; the D is unclear. CDR1 DFQATT and CDR2 SNEGSKA come from the germline V gene (reference sequence). Trimming pared 3 bases from V and 8 bases from J, leaving 5 bases between. This CDR3 has 10 residues. CDR3 nucleotides: TGCAGTGCTAGCGTGGATGAGCAGTTCTTC. Amino acids: CSASVDEQFF.

Comment on this clonotype: Relative to the germline gene, one junction end is altered; a read error may explain this. V usage is TRBV12-3 or TRBV12-4 and J usage is TRBJ2-5, with 10 bases aligning to TRBD2. This CDR3 has 16 amino acids. CDR3 sequence: CASSLAGVPSGETQYF. CDR3 in DNA: TGTGCCAGCAGTCTAGCGGGGGTGCCATCCGGAGAGACCCAGTACTTC.

The rearrangement joins TRBV6-5 to TRBJ1-5; no reliable D call. Between the trimmed V and J ends, which lost 0 bases and 4 bases, there was a span of 4 bases. The CDR3 extends over 13 amino acids. Germline V gene sequence: CDR1 MNHEY, CDR2 SVGAGI. Written as DNA, the CDR3 is TGTGCCAGCAGTTACTCTCGAAATCAGCCCCAGCATTTT. It translates to CASSYSRNQPQHF.

The V gene is TRBV7-3, the J gene TRBJ1-1, with a weak D call TRBD1 (5 bases). The germline V gene encodes CDR1 SGHTA and CDR2 FQGTGA. The CDR3 is made up of 12 amino acids. Trimming removed 1 base at V and 10 bases at J, with 10 bases between. CDR3 bases: TGTGCCAGCAGCTTAAGGCAGGGAGTAGCTTTCTTT. Translated, it gives CASSLRQGVAFF.

The V call is TRBV7-2, the J call TRBJ1-2; 9 nucleotides line up with TRBD1. Losses at the gene ends were 2 bases for V and 5 bases for J; bases not matched to a gene: 6. The CDR3 extends over 15 amino acids. CDR1 and CDR2 (germline): SGHTA, FQGNSA. CDR3 amino acids: CASSLPGTGRYGYTF. The CDR3 DNA is TGTGCCAGCAGCTTACCCGGGACAGGGAGGTATGGCTACACCTTC.

The chain recombines TRBV7-6 with TRBJ1-4; D unresolved. V was cut by 5 bases and J by 4 bases, with 11 bases left in between. This CDR3 spans 14 amino acids. Germline assignment: CDR1 SGHVS and CDR2 FNYEAQ. The CDR3 bases are TGTGCCAGCAGCCCCTACAGTATTAATGAAAAACTGTTTTTT. It translates to CASSPYSINEKLFF.

The CDR3 loop is CASGMSSYNEQFF. The CDR3 nucleotides read TGTGCCAGCGGGATGAGCTCCTACAATGAGCAGTTCTTC. J is TRBJ2-1 and V is TRBV6-2 or TRBV6-3; no firm D call. This CDR3 region has 13 residues. The V end lost 8 bases, the J end lost 0 bases, and 8 bases lay between the germline ends. Germline CDR1 reads MNHEY; CDR2 reads SVGEGT.

This chain links TRBV7-2 with TRBJ1-5; no reliable D call. The CDR3 spans 13 residues. V lost 1 base and J 4 bases, leaving 5 bases between the germline ends. The germline CDR1 and CDR2 sequences are SGHTA and FQGNSA. The CDR3 bases are TGTGCCAGCAGCTTAGGGTGGAATCAGCCCCAGCATTTT. This codes for CASSLGWNQPQHF. Supplemented by reference TRBV7-2 and TRBJ1-5, the full variable domain reads GAGVSQSPSNKVTEKGKDVELRCDPISGHTALYWYRQSLGQGLEFLIYFQGNSAPDKSGLPSDRFSAERTGGSVSTLTIQRTQQEDSAVYLCASSLGWNQPQHFGDGTRLSIL.

This clonotype came up a few times. The chain carries TRBV19 and TRBJ2-1; D is possibly TRBD1 or TRBD2 (5 bases each). Trimming removed 4 bases from V and 4 bases from J, with 11 bases in between. CDR3 length equals 14 residues. Germline CDR1 LNHDA, CDR2 SQIVND (reference sequence). The CDR3 reads CASSKLGEYNEQFF. CDR3 bases: TGTGCCAGTAGTAAACTAGGGGAGTACAATGAGCAGTTCTTC.

The chain joins TRBV2 to TRBJ2-7; 8 nucleotides agree with TRBD2. The V gene's germline CDR1 is SNHLY and CDR2 FYNNEI. V trimming: 9 bases; J trimming: 3 bases; junction bases outside the gene matches: 10. The CDR3 has 14 residues. In nucleotides, the CDR3 is TGTGCCAGTCGGTCTGCGGGAGGAAGCTACGAGCAGTACTTC. The encoded protein is CASRSAGGSYEQYF.

CDR3 sequence (DNA): TGTGCCAGCAGTCCTCTGGCCGGATTCCGTGGCAATCAGCCCCAGCATTTT. Translated, it gives CASSPLAGFRGNQPQHF. V and J are TRBV6-8 and TRBJ1-5; D not certain. Germline-derived CDR1 and CDR2 are MNHGY and SAAAGT. Trimming removed 5 bases at V and 2 bases at J, with 19 bases between. The CDR3 covers 17 residues.

This chain joins TRBV27 and TRBJ1-2, with no clear D. From germline, CDR1 is MNHEY and CDR2 SMNVEV (reference sequence). Trimming cost V 5 bases and J 4 bases, with 11 bases left between them. This CDR3 has 13 amino acids. In DNA form, the CDR3 reads TGTGCCAGCAGTCCCCGGGAGACCTATGGCTACACCTTC. Residues: CASSPRETYGYTF.

There are a few counts of this clonotype. The chain couples TRBV7-2 to TRBJ1-5; D is undetermined. Trimming cost V 6 bases and J 6 bases, with 15 bases left between them. The CDR3 sequence is 14 residues long. Per the germline V gene, CDR1 is SGHTA and CDR2 is FQGNSA. CDR3 in amino acids: CASSHPGGSQPQHF. In DNA form, the CDR3 reads TGTGCCAGCAGTCACCCGGGAGGAAGTCAGCCCCAGCATTTT.

The rearrangement links TRBV5-6 to TRBJ1-3, with unresolved D. Germline V gene lookup returns CDR1 SGHDT and CDR2 YYEEEE. V gave up 0 bases and J gave up 5 bases, with 9 bases separating them. CDR3 size: 14 residues. CDR3 bases: TGTGCCAGCAGCTTGGTTGGCACCAGAAACACCATATATTTT. Translating it yields CASSLVGTRNTIYF.